The clone carrying this TCR beta chain was seen many times. Its antigen is unidentified. The data were taken from a study of CD8 T cells in ankylosing spondylitis. Each CDR3 protein is one row after TCRdb ran MiXCR on the 5' RACE reads. Altogether around 770,000 distinct CDR3 sequences are present, about an eighth being singletons, with the ten largest covering just over 0.5%. General study findings and limits: Apparently characteristic of ankylosing spondylitis blood was a TCR beta motif (roughly eight highly homologous variants).

The sequence was obtained from a male donor with ankylosing spondylitis. Sequencing was carried out using blood, either unsorted or a sorted T cell fraction (not recorded which).

Here the CDR3 DNA reads TGCAGCGTCCCGTCGGGTAGCGGGACCGCAGATACGCAGTATTTT. As protein: CSVPSGSGTADTQYF. The chain recombines TRBV29-1 with TRBJ2-3, with 8 bases that match TRBD2. The germline gives CDR1 SQVTM, CDR2 ANQGSEA. J was trimmed by 4 bases and V by 6 bases; bases with no gene match: 12. This CDR3 is built from 15 residues.